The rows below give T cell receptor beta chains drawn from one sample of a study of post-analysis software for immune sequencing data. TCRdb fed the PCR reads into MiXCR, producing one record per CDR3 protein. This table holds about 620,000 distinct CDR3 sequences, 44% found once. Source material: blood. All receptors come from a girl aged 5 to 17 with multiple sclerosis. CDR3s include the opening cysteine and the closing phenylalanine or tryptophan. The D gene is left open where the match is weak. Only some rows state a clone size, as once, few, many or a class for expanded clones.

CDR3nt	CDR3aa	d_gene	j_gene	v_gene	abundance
TGTGCCAGCAGCTTAATCCAGGGGAACACTGAAGCTTTCTTT	CASSLIQGNTEAFF	.	TRBJ1-1	TRBV11-2	.
TGTGCCAGCAGCTCGGACGGCGCGGGCTACACCTTC	CASSSDGAGYTF	.	TRBJ1-2	TRBV7-3	few
TGTGCCAGCAGCTTAGCGGGGGAGACTAGATTCTACGAGCAGTACTTC	CASSLAGETRFYEQYF	.	TRBJ2-7	TRBV7-9	few
TGTGCCAGCAGTGAAGAAGAACTGTCGTGGGGAGAGACCCAGTACTTC	CASSEEELSWGETQYF	.	TRBJ2-5	TRBV2	few
TGTGCCATCGAGGCAGGGGACGGCTTCGCGGCCAACGTCCTGACTTTC	CAIEAGDGFAANVLTF	.	TRBJ2-6	TRBV24-1	few
TGTGCCAGCAGAGGGCCGGGACAGTCAAGAAATGAGCAGTTCTTC	CASRGPGQSRNEQFF	TRBD1	TRBJ2-1	TRBV5-6	many
TGTGCCAGCAGTTTAAATACAGGGACTGAAAAACTGTTTTTT	CASSLNTGTEKLFF	.	TRBJ1-4	TRBV12-3/TRBV12-4	once
TGTGCCAGCCTAGCGGGGTTCTACAATGAGCAGTTCTTC	CASLAGFYNEQFF	TRBD2	TRBJ2-1	TRBV12-3/TRBV12-4	.
TGTGCCAGCAGCTTAGAACAGAACACTGAAGCTTTCTTT	CASSLEQNTEAFF	.	TRBJ1-1	TRBV7-9	.
TGCAGTGCCCAGGAAACAGAAATGGTGTTTTTT	CSAQETEMVFF	.	TRBJ1-4	TRBV20-1	.
TGTGCCAGCAGCGCCTCTCACTACCCCTATGGCTACACCTTC	CASSASHYPYGYTF	.	TRBJ1-2	TRBV9	.
TGCAGTTCACGAGGAACAGGGGGCTACAATGAGCAGTTCTTC	CSSRGTGGYNEQFF	TRBD1	TRBJ2-1	TRBV29-1	.
TGTGCCAGCAGCCATTCGGTACAAGACTACGAGCAGTACTTC	CASSHSVQDYEQYF	.	TRBJ2-7	TRBV7-9	few
TGTGCCATCAGTGAGTCGTCCCTAGCGGGAGGAGTTGCCAAAAACATTCAGTACTTC	CAISESSLAGGVAKNIQYF	TRBD2	TRBJ2-4	TRBV10-3	few
TGTGCCAGCAGCCAGGGGGGGCGAGGCTACACCTTC	CASSQGGRGYTF	.	TRBJ1-2	TRBV3-1	few
TGTGCCAGCAGCGACAGGATCCGTCCCTCTGGGGCCAACGTCCTGACTTTC	CASSDRIRPSGANVLTF	.	TRBJ2-6	TRBV12-3/TRBV12-4	.
TGTGCCAGCAGCTTCGACAGGGGAAGCACTGAAGCTTTCTTT	CASSFDRGSTEAFF	TRBD1	TRBJ1-1	TRBV7-2	.
TGTGCCAGCAGTTACAGGAATGAGCAGTTCTTC	CASSYRNEQFF	.	TRBJ2-1	TRBV6-2/TRBV6-3	.
TGTGTCACACAGGTTTCGAGCACAGATACGCAGTATTTT	CVTQVSSTDTQYF	.	TRBJ2-3	TRBV6-5	few
TGTGCCAGCAGCCAAGATTGGAGTACCGGGGAGCTGTTTTTT	CASSQDWSTGELFF	.	TRBJ2-2	TRBV3-1	.
TGTGCCAGCAGTCCCAAGACGGAGGCCTACGAGCAGTACTTC	CASSPKTEAYEQYF	.	TRBJ2-7	TRBV27	once
TGTGCCAGCACCAATCAGGGGGTTGGCTACAATGAGCAGTTCTTC	CASTNQGVGYNEQFF	TRBD1	TRBJ2-1	TRBV6-6	few
TGTGCCAGTAGTACCTTGCCGGGACAGGGGGACTACGAGCAGTACTTC	CASSTLPGQGDYEQYF	TRBD1	TRBJ2-7	TRBV19	.
TGCGCCAGCAGCTTGAAGGTAGGCACTGAAGCTTTCTTT	CASSLKVGTEAFF	.	TRBJ1-1	TRBV5-1	.
TGTGCCAGCAGCCAAGATACCCGGGACAGGACGGGCGAGCAGTACTTC	CASSQDTRDRTGEQYF	TRBD1	TRBJ2-7	TRBV14	.
TGCGCCAGCAGCTGGGACATTAGCTCCTACAATGAGCAGTTCTTC	CASSWDISSYNEQFF	.	TRBJ2-1	TRBV5-1	few
TGCAGTGCTAGAGTAGCGGGGGCTCTAAGGGGAAACATTCAGTACTTC	CSARVAGALRGNIQYF	TRBD2	TRBJ2-4	TRBV20-1	.
TGTGCCAGCAGCTTAGCCCGGGGGAGCGAGCAGTTCTTC	CASSLARGSEQFF	.	TRBJ2-1	TRBV7-9	few
TGTGCCAGCAGTTCCGAGGGACGCCCCTCCTACAATGAGCAGTACTTC	CASSSEGRPSYNEQYF	.	TRBJ2-7	TRBV6-5	.
TGTGCCAGCAGTTTGGCACTAGCGGGCGCCTCGGGGCAGTTCTTC	CASSLALAGASGQFF	TRBD2	TRBJ2-1	TRBV12-3/TRBV12-4	few
TGTGCCAGCTCACCGGCGGCTCCGGGTGCTGAAGCTTTCTTT	CASSPAAPGAEAFF	.	TRBJ1-1	TRBV18	.
TGTGCCAGCAGCTGGGACTCGAGCTCCTACGAGCAGTACTTC	CASSWDSSSYEQYF	.	TRBJ2-7	TRBV13	.
TGTGCCACCAGTGACCCGACCGCCCTGGGAGATACGCAGTATTTT	CATSDPTALGDTQYF	.	TRBJ2-3	TRBV24-1	.
TGTGCCAGCAGCTTGGTCCTACTAGCGGGGTCTAGCACAGATACGCAGTATTTT	CASSLVLLAGSSTDTQYF	TRBD2	TRBJ2-3	TRBV5-6	.
TGTGCCAGCAGCTCCAATCCAGGATCTGGGGCCAACGTCCTGACTTTC	CASSSNPGSGANVLTF	.	TRBJ2-6	TRBV5-6	few
TGTGCCAGCAGTTTATCAGGACCTACTGGGTATGGCTACACCTTC	CASSLSGPTGYGYTF	.	TRBJ1-2	TRBV12-3/TRBV12-4	few
TGCGCCAGCGAAAGAAGTACTAGGAGTGAAAAACTGTTTTTT	CASERSTRSEKLFF	.	TRBJ1-4	TRBV4-1	few
TGTGCCAGCAGCCTAGACGTGGCGCGTGGGGAGACCCAGTACTTC	CASSLDVARGETQYF	.	TRBJ2-5	TRBV11-2	.
TGCGCCAGCAGCATTAGCGGGGGGGCCGGTTACGAGCAGTACTTC	CASSISGGAGYEQYF	TRBD2	TRBJ2-7	TRBV5-1	.
TGCGCCAGCGCTCCACGGCCTTACAATGAGCAGTTCTTC	CASAPRPYNEQFF	.	TRBJ2-1	TRBV10-2	.
TGCAGTGCTAGAGATCTAACTGGCGGGAGGGCCCTAGATACGCAGTATTTT	CSARDLTGGRALDTQYF	TRBD2	TRBJ2-3	TRBV20-1	.
TGTGCCAGCAGTGGCCCCTCTGGGGCCAACGTCCTGACTTTC	CASSGPSGANVLTF	.	TRBJ2-6	TRBV6-2/TRBV6-3	.
TGTGCCAGCAGCGCGGACAGGTGGGGGGGTGAAGCTTTCTTT	CASSADRWGGEAFF	TRBD1	TRBJ1-1	TRBV9	.
TGTGCCAGCACCCTCGGAGGGCTCACAGATACGCAGTATTTT	CASTLGGLTDTQYF	.	TRBJ2-3	TRBV7-7	.
TGCGCCAGCAGCTTGTTATCGGGAGAGAACGGCTACACCTTC	CASSLLSGENGYTF	.	TRBJ1-2	TRBV5-1	few
TGTGCCAGCAGCAAACGGGGCCCCTACAATGAGCAGTTCTTC	CASSKRGPYNEQFF	.	TRBJ2-1	TRBV3-1	.
TGTGCCGGCAGTGAAGCGCACCTCAGGGGCAACGAGCAGTACTTC	CAGSEAHLRGNEQYF	.	TRBJ2-7	TRBV6-1	.
TGTGCCAGCAGCGTGGCCTATGAGCGTATCCAGTACTTC	CASSVAYERIQYF	.	TRBJ2-5	TRBV9	few
TGCAGTGCTAGGCTTAGCGGACTAGCCAAAAACATTCAGTACTTC	CSARLSGLAKNIQYF	.	TRBJ2-4	TRBV20-1	.
TGTGCCAGCACCCACGGGTCCAGCACAGATACGCAGTATTTT	CASTHGSSTDTQYF	.	TRBJ2-3	TRBV12-3/TRBV12-4	.
TGTGCCAGCACTCCGGGGACAGGTAACCTACGCGAGCAGTACTTC	CASTPGTGNLREQYF	TRBD1	TRBJ2-7	TRBV27	.
TGTGCCAGCAGCCAGACAGGGGGCTTTGAGACCCAGTACTTC	CASSQTGGFETQYF	TRBD1	TRBJ2-5	TRBV3-1	few
TGTGCCAGCAGCCTTGGGACAGATCGCTCACCCCTCCACTTT	CASSLGTDRSPLHF	TRBD1	TRBJ1-6	TRBV7-2	.
TGTGCCAGCAGTGTTAGGCGGGAGGGCCGGGAGACCCAGTACTTC	CASSVRREGRETQYF	TRBD2	TRBJ2-5	TRBV2	once
TGTGCCAGCAGACTCCGGGCCGACGGGGACTACGAGCAGTACTTC	CASRLRADGDYEQYF	.	TRBJ2-7	TRBV27	.